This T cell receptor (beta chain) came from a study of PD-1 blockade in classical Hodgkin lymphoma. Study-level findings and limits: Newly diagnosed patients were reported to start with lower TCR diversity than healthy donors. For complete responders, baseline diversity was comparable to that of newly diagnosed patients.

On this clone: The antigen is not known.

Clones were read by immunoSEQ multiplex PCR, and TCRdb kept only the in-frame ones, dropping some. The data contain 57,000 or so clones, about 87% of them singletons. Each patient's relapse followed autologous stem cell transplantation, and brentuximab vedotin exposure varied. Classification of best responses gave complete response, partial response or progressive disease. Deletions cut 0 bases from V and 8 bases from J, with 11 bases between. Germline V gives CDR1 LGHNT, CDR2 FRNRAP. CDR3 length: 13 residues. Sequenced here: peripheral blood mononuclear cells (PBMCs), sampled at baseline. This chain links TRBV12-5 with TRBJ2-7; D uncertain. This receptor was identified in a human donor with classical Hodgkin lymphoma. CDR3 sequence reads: CASGLVRLSQQYF. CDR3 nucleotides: TGTGCTAGTGGTTTGGTACGGCTTTCCCAGCAGTACTTC. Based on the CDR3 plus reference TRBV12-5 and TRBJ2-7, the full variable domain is DARVTQTPRHKVTEMGQEVTMRCQPILGHNTVFWYRQTMMQGLELLAYFRNRAPLDDSGMPKDRFSAEMPDATLATLKIQPSEPRDSAVYFCASGLVRLSQQYFGPGTRLTVT.